This T cell receptor (beta chain) comes out of a study of blood T cell repertoires in COVID-19. The data were produced by immunoSEQ multiplex PCR, yet TCRdb's version contains in-frame clones alone and is incomplete. Of tens of thousands of clones listed, 65% to 90% are singletons. The sequence derives from a man in his 60s with acute or convalescent COVID-19. The sequenced sample was peripheral blood.

CDR3 sequence: CASSVSPGTEAFF. The CDR3 DNA is TGTGCCAGCAGCGTATCCCCGGGCACTGAAGCTTTCTTT. The chain employs TRBV9 and TRBJ1-1; D uncertain. The CDR3 consists of 13 residues. CDR1 is SGDLS and CDR2 is YYNGEE in the germline V gene. The V gene lost 1 base and the J gene lost 4 bases, with 8 bases spanning the gap.